This T cell receptor (beta chain) was sequenced for a study of shared clonotypes between healthy human individuals. Study overall: Three CD4 naive, three CD4 memory, two CD8 naive and one CD8 memory plate were used per donor.

Study-wide findings and caveats: What limited the represented genetic and exposure-history diversity was the small number of donors.

Donors were healthy HIV-negative adults without recently reported acute infections or vaccinations. The authors distributed each subset's genomic DNA evenly over several immunoSEQ plates. The assay was immunoSEQ multiplex PCR, and TCRdb's table has in-frame clones only and misses some. The sample has around 2.5 million clones; approximately 93% are singletons. As regards this clone: What it recognizes is unknown.

The V gene lost 7 bases and the J gene lost 5 bases, with 9 bases spanning the gap. The CDR3 consists of 11 residues. Looked up from germline, CDR1 is MNHEY and CDR2 is SMNVEV (reference sequence). The clonotype originates from a man between 18 and 35 years old in good health. Some clones in this sample may be carry-over from other donors' samples. The sequenced material came from naive CD4+ T cells from PBMCs. Subset: CD45RA+ positively selected. V and J are TRBV27 and TRBJ2-7, with no clear D. CDR3 protein: CASTRGDEQYF. The DNA for the CDR3 is TGTGCCAGCACGAGAGGCGACGAGCAGTACTTC.